Presented here are 25 T cell receptor beta chains from one specimen sequenced in a study of CD8+ T cells in alopecia areata. The sequencing template was cDNA reverse transcribed from extracted RNA. The method was immunoSEQ multiplex PCR; TCRdb's version includes in-frame clones alone and lacks a portion of them. The sample records roughly 120,000 clones, more than 30% being singletons. The sample taken for sequencing was CD4+ T cells sorted from blood. The source is a human donor with alopecia areata.

The chain couples TRBV5-4 to TRBJ2-5; TRBD2 aligns across 9 bases. The CDR3 has 16 amino acids. Germline loops: CDR1 SGHNT, CDR2 YYREEE (reference sequence). With 4 bases clipped from V and 2 bases from J, the junction kept 9 bases outside the gene matches. CDR3 sequence: CASSPTLAGNQETQYF. The CDR3 region has the DNA TGTGCCAGCAGCCCAACCCTAGCGGGGAATCAAGAGACCCAGTACTTC.

The gene calls are TRBV5-1 and TRBJ2-3; D is uncertain. The V end lost 3 bases, the J end lost 2 bases, and 7 bases lay between the germline ends. CDR3 size: 13 residues. Germline V gene data show CDR1 as SGHRS and CDR2 as YFSETQ. The CDR3 here is CASSSSHTDTQYF. CDR3 bases: TGCGCCAGCAGCTCAAGCCACACAGATACGCAGTATTTT.

The V gene is TRBV30, the J gene TRBJ1-1, with D unresolved. The germline gives CDR1 GTSNPN, CDR2 SVGIG (reference sequence). V shed 7 bases and J shed 2 bases, with 14 bases lying between them. This CDR3 comprises 13 residues. Here the CDR3 reads CASSRTLNTEAFF. Here the CDR3 DNA reads TGTGCCTCCTCTAGGACCCTCAACACTGAAGCTTTCTTT.

The rearrangement links TRBV28 to TRBJ2-7; D is uncertain. The CDR3 spans 12 residues. The V end was cut by 3 bases, the J end by 3 bases, with 6 bases between. The germline V gene encodes CDR1 MDHEN and CDR2 SYDVKM. CDR3 amino acids: CASSFPRYEQYF. The CDR3 coding sequence is TGTGCCAGCAGTTTCCCCCGCTACGAGCAGTACTTC.

This chain uses TRBV4-1 with TRBJ2-3; D perhaps matches TRBD2 (5 bases). This CDR3 region has 16 residues. Germline V gene data show CDR1 as MGHRA and CDR2 as YSYEKL. Trimming removed 4 bases from V and 0 bases from J, with 14 bases in between. The CDR3 DNA reads TGCGCCAGCAGCCGGTCAGTCAGCGGCAGCACAGATACGCAGTATTTT. It yields the protein CASSRSVSGSTDTQYF.

This clone was seen a handful of times. This chain connects TRBV29-1 to TRBJ2-1; TRBD1 matches 7 bases. The germline CDR1 and CDR2 sequences are SQVTM and ANQGSEA. This CDR3 spans 13 amino acids. After removal of 4 bases from V and 10 bases from J, the junction contained 10 bases not matched to a gene. This CDR3 is CSVGQGPSREQFF. The CDR3 region has the DNA TGCAGCGTTGGACAGGGCCCTTCCCGAGAGCAGTTCTTC.

This clone was seen repeatedly, ten times or more. The chain combines TRBV7-2 with TRBJ2-4; weak D call: TRBD1 (5 bases). Deletions cut 0 bases from V and 5 bases from J, with 8 bases between. The germline V gene encodes CDR1 SGHTA and CDR2 FQGNSA. CDR3 length: 14 amino acids. CDR3 sequence reads: CASSLAREQNIQYF. CDR3 in DNA: TGTGCCAGCAGCTTAGCCAGGGAACAAAACATTCAGTACTTC. Full variable domain (remainder filled in from reference TRBV7-2 and TRBJ2-4): GAGVSQSPSNKVTEKGKDVELRCDPISGHTALYWYRQSLGQGLEFLIYFQGNSAPDKSGLPSDRFSAERTGGSVSTLTIQRTQQEDSAVYLCASSLAREQNIQYFGAGTRLSVL.

This chain connects TRBV29-1 to TRBJ2-6; weak D call: TRBD2 (5 bases). This CDR3 spans 16 amino acids. Germline assignment: CDR1 SQVTM and CDR2 ANQGSEA. V was clipped by 7 bases and J by 4 bases, with 20 bases between them. CDR3 amino acids: CSAAGYGSGGANVLTF. The CDR3 DNA is TGCAGCGCCGCCGGGTACGGGTCGGGAGGGGCCAACGTCCTGACTTTC.

This clone was detected a few times. The chain links TRBV29-1 to TRBJ2-5, with 9 bases identical to TRBD2. Germline loops: CDR1 SQVTM, CDR2 ANQGSEA. Trimming took 4 bases from V and 4 from J; bases not matched to a gene: 1. The CDR3 is 12 amino acids. CDR3 nucleotides: TGCAGCGTTGGGACTAGCGTAGAGACCCAGTACTTC. Protein: CSVGTSVETQYF.

The gene calls are TRBV11-2 and TRBJ1-1, with D perhaps TRBD1 (6 bases). Per germline, CDR1 SGHAT and CDR2 FQNNGV. This CDR3 is 14 amino acids long. V was pared by 5 bases and J by 1 base, with 11 bases between. The CDR3 nucleotides are TGTGCCAGCAGCCCGGGACAACCGAACACTGAAGCTTTCTTT. Residues: CASSPGQPNTEAFF.

This clone was counted only a few times. Other nucleotide sequences in the sample specify the same CDR3. The chain has TRBV29-1 and TRBJ1-1; a possible D gene is TRBD1 (6 bases). The CDR3 spans 13 residues. Trimming took off 6 bases at V and 0 bases at J, with 11 bases between the two ends. Germline assignment: CDR1 SQVTM and CDR2 ANQGSEA. This chain's CDR3 is CSVRTGLNTEAFF. The DNA for the CDR3 is TGCAGCGTGCGAACAGGGTTGAACACTGAAGCTTTCTTT.

There are a few counts of this clone. V gene TRBV7-2 combines with J gene TRBJ2-7, with 11 bases aligning to TRBD2. Germline V CDR1 and CDR2: SGHTA, FQGNSA. The CDR3 contains 16 residues. V gave up 5 bases and J gave up 5 bases; unmatched junction bases: 11. The CDR3 DNA follows: TGTGCCAGCAGCCGTAAACTAGCGGGAGCTCTTGACGAGCAGTACTTC. Its translation: CASSRKLAGALDEQYF.

The chain uses TRBV5-1 and TRBJ2-5, with 8 bases matching TRBD2. Germline trimming cut 4 bases from V and 3 bases from J; bases unmatched to any gene: 8. The CDR3 runs to 15 residues. CDR1 is SGHRS, CDR2 YFSETQ, per germline. CDR3: CASSPPQAGEETQYF. The CDR3 coding sequence is TGCGCCAGCAGCCCACCTCAAGCGGGGGAAGAGACCCAGTACTTC.

The chain employs TRBV18 and TRBJ2-7; D not resolved. With 3 bases removed from V and 3 bases from J, the gap between germline ends came to 12 bases. Germline values: CDR1 KGHSH, CDR2 LQKENI. The CDR3 runs to 14 residues. The CDR3 region is CASSPPPAGYEQYF. In nucleotides, the CDR3 is TGTGCCAGCTCACCGCCCCCGGCCGGCTACGAGCAGTACTTC.

The rearrangement links TRBV27 to TRBJ2-7; 7 bases map to TRBD1. Germline values: CDR1 MNHEY, CDR2 SMNVEV (reference sequence). V dropped 5 bases and J dropped 0; count of bases not matched to a gene: 4. The CDR3 length is 14 residues. CDR3 bases: TGTGCCAGCAGTAGGACAGGAACCTCCTACGAGCAGTACTTC. Protein sequence: CASSRTGTSYEQYF.

The chain joins TRBV29-1 to TRBJ2-6, with no clear D. The germline V gene encodes CDR1 SQVTM and CDR2 ANQGSEA. The CDR3 sequence is 14 residues long. The V and J ends lost 4 bases and 1 base respectively, with 8 bases between them. CDR3 in DNA: TGCAGCGTTGTGTGGGGATCTGGGGCCAACGTCCTGACTTTC. Its protein product is CSVVWGSGANVLTF.

The CDR3 reads CASTLLGATDTQYF. The CDR3 coding sequence is TGTGCCAGTACCCTGTTGGGAGCCACAGATACGCAGTATTTT. The V call is TRBV28, the J call TRBJ2-3; D might be TRBD2 (5 bases). Trimming left V 9 bases short and J 2 bases short, with 15 bases between. Looked up from germline, CDR1 is MDHEN and CDR2 is SYDVKM. The CDR3 length is 14 residues. The complete variable domain, with remaining parts taken from reference TRBV28 and TRBJ2-3, reads DVKVTQSSRYLVKRTGEKVFLECVQDMDHENMFWYRQDPGLGLRLIYFSYDVKMKEKGDIPEGYSVSREKKERFSLILESASTNQTSMYLCASTLLGATDTQYFGPGTRLTVL.

Here the CDR3 DNA reads TGCAGCGTTGTCGGGACGGGAAGGGGTTCAACTAATGAAAAACTGTTTTTT. It codes for CSVVGTGRGSTNEKLFF. The rearrangement links TRBV29-1 to TRBJ1-4, with a tentative D call TRBD1 (5 bases). V was shortened by 4 bases and J by 0 bases, with 18 bases between the two germline ends. The CDR3 has 17 residues. Looked up from germline, CDR1 is SQVTM and CDR2 is ANQGSEA.

The rearrangement links TRBV29-1 to TRBJ2-2; D assignment may be TRBD1 or TRBD2 (6 bases each). The CDR3 is made up of 14 amino acids. Germline V gene lookup returns CDR1 SQVTM and CDR2 ANQGSEA. V shed 6 bases and J shed 5 bases, with 16 bases lying between them. The CDR3 DNA reads TGCAGCGTCTTCACGGGGGCGCAGACCGGGGAGCTGTTTTTT. Translated: CSVFTGAQTGELFF.

This clone was seen a handful of times. The chain couples TRBV6-5 to TRBJ2-3; 9 bases map to TRBD2. CDR3 size: 14 residues. J lost 6 bases, V lost 6 bases, and 7 bases had no gene match. Germline loops: CDR1 MNHEY, CDR2 SVGAGI. As DNA, the CDR3 is TGTGCCAGCAGCTCGCGGGGGGGCGGGGATACGCAGTATTTT. Its protein is CASSSRGGGDTQYF.

This clone occurred a few times. This sequence joins TRBV28 and TRBJ2-7; D is uncertain. The CDR3 totals 12 residues. The germline V gene has CDR1 MDHEN and CDR2 SYDVKM. V gave up 6 bases and J gave up 4 bases, with 10 bases separating them. Here the CDR3 DNA reads TGTGCCAGCAGCCCCTCCAAGTACGAGCAGTACTTC. It codes for CASSPSKYEQYF.

The rearrangement joins TRBV29-1 to TRBJ1-1, with 8 bases identical to TRBD1. V lost 7 bases, J lost 11 bases, and 9 bases stayed unmatched. The CDR3 has 11 amino acids. In germline, CDR1 is SQVTM, CDR2 ANQGSEA. The CDR3 spells CSGGTGGGAFF. CDR3 coding DNA: TGCAGCGGTGGGACAGGTGGCGGGGCTTTCTTT.

This chain uses TRBV6-5 with TRBJ2-2; 8 bases agree with TRBD1. Germline lookup yields CDR1 MNHEY and CDR2 SVGAGI. The CDR3 loop spans 14 amino acids. V lost 6 bases to trimming and J lost 6 bases; unmatched junction nucleotides: 6. CDR3 residues: CASREQQGAGELFF. CDR3 nucleotide sequence: TGTGCCAGCAGGGAACAACAGGGGGCCGGGGAGCTGTTTTTT.

This clone was found a few times. The chain couples TRBV7-8 to TRBJ2-7; tentative D call: TRBD1 (6 bases). This CDR3 has 15 residues. Germline V gene lookup returns CDR1 SGHVS and CDR2 FQNEAQ. Between the trimmed V and J ends, which lost 7 bases and 1 base, there was a span of 17 bases. The CDR3 region is CASTEVGTMSYEQYF. CDR3 coding DNA: TGTGCCAGCACCGAAGTTGGGACAATGTCCTACGAGCAGTACTTC.

This clone was detected only a few times. The chain combines TRBV7-3 with TRBJ2-2; 9 bases fit TRBD2. With V trimmed by 4 bases and J by 1 base, 1 base remained unmatched. This CDR3 is built from 15 residues. In germline, CDR1 is SGHTA, CDR2 FQGTGA. The CDR3 reads CASSSAGGNTGELFF. CDR3 in DNA: TGTGCCAGCAGCTCAGCGGGAGGGAACACCGGGGAGCTGTTTTTT.